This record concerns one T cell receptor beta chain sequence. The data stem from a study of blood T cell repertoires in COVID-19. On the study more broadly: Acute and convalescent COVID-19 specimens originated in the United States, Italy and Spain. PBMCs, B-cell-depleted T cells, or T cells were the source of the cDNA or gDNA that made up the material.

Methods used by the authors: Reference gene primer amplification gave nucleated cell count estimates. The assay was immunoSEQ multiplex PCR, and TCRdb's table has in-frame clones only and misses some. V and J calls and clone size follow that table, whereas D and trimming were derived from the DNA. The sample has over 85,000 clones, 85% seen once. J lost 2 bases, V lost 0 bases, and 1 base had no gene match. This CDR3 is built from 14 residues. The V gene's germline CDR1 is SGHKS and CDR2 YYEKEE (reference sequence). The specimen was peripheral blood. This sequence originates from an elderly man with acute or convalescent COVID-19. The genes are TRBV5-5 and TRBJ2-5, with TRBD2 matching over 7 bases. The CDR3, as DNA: TGTGCCAGCAGCTTGGGGGGACTACAAGAGACCCAGTACTTC. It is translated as CASSLGGLQETQYF.